The clone carrying this T cell receptor beta chain was counted once. Generated by immunoSEQ multiplex PCR, the TCRdb table keeps only in-frame clones and is missing some. The repertoire has some 7,000 clones, over 70% of them found once; the top ten carry 4.5% to 5.5%. This entry belongs to a study of neoadjuvant nivolumab and ipilimumab in lung cancer. Study-level background: The combination arm added day-1 ipilimumab 1 mg/kg to nivolumab 3 mg/kg on days 1, 15, 29.

The specimen was tumor tissue, collected after neoadjuvant nivolumab, alone or with ipilimumab, at or shortly before surgery. The sequence derives from an adult with non-small cell lung cancer.

The CDR3, as DNA: TGTGCCAGCAGCTTAGTGGACAGAACCTACGAGCAGTACTTC. The encoded protein is CASSLVDRTYEQYF. The rearrangement uses TRBV7-7 and TRBJ2-7; the D gene is possibly TRBD1 (6 bases). Trimming shortened V by 1 base and J by 2 bases, and 9 bases separated the two germline ends. This CDR3 is 14 amino acids long. Germline values: CDR1 SSHAT, CDR2 FNYEAQ (reference sequence).